The 18 T cell receptor beta chains below all came from one sample that was sequenced in a study of beta chain features in type 1 diabetes. General observations from the study: Moderately but significantly shorter TCRB CDR3s were found in Type 1 diabetes patients in all four CD4+ subsets.

Which antigens these TCRs recognize remains unknown. The authors reverse transcribed all of the isolated RNA, so sequencing captured expressed TCRB transcripts. The method was immunoSEQ multiplex PCR; TCRdb's version includes in-frame clones alone and lacks a portion of them. The profile shows around 300,000 clones, 15% of them singletons. Input material: naive CD4+ T cells from blood. Every receptor here comes from a man aged 18-30 years with type 1 diabetes.

As to this clone: Relative to the germline gene, one junction end is altered; a read error may explain this. This CDR3 is also generated by other DNA sequences in the sample. The chain uses TRBV7-9 and TRBJ2-5; possible D gene TRBD2, 5 bases. The CDR3 consists of 12 residues. The germline V gene encodes CDR1 SEHNR and CDR2 FQNEAQ (reference sequence). CDR3 DNA: TGTGCCGCCGGCGGAAATGGGGAGACGCAGTACTTC. This sequence encodes CAAGGNGETQYF.

There are a few counts of this clone. The chain employs TRBV2 and TRBJ2-5; 9 bases are a match to TRBD1. Germline assignment: CDR1 SNHLY and CDR2 FYNNEI. Germline trimming cut 8 bases from V and 2 bases from J; bases unmatched to any gene: 6. The CDR3 loop spans 14 amino acids. The CDR3 sequence: CASGEDRGQETQYF. The CDR3 DNA follows: TGTGCCAGCGGAGAGGACAGGGGTCAAGAGACCCAGTACTTC.

This sequence joins TRBV19 and TRBJ1-2, with D unclear. Trimming removed 3 bases at V and 2 bases at J, with 10 bases between. The CDR3 is 14 residues long. From germline, CDR1 is LNHDA and CDR2 SQIVND (reference sequence). CDR3 residues: CASSIANSNYGYTF. CDR3 DNA: TGTGCCAGTAGTATCGCAAACAGCAACTATGGCTACACCTTC. Variable domain in full (rest from reference TRBV19 and TRBJ1-2): DGGITQSPKYLFRKEGQNVTLSCEQNLNHDAMYWYRQDPGQGLRLIYYSQIVNDFQKGDIAEGYSVSREKKESFPLTVTSAQKNPTAFYLCASSIANSNYGYTFGSGTRLTVV.

This clone was seen more than once but under ten times. The CDR3 nucleotides are TGTGCCAGCAGCCGGGAACCCCCTCACAATGAGCAGTTCTTC. Translated, it gives CASSREPPHNEQFF. The chain couples TRBV7-2 to TRBJ2-1, with a tentative D call TRBD2 (5 bases). Trimming left V 5 bases short and J 5 bases short, with 13 bases between. Germline V gene sequence: CDR1 SGHTA, CDR2 FQGNSA. The CDR3 consists of 14 residues.

The gene calls are TRBV5-4 and TRBJ1-2; D gene ambiguous. The germline CDR1 and CDR2 sequences are SGHNT and YYREEE (reference sequence). The CDR3 has 14 amino acids. V was trimmed by 4 bases and J by 4 bases, leaving 14 bases between them. The CDR3 sequence is CASSGRLTTYGYTF. CDR3 DNA: TGTGCCAGCAGCGGTCGACTTACCACCTATGGCTACACCTTC. The whole variable domain, remainder taken from reference TRBV5-4 and TRBJ1-2, is ETGVTQSPTHLIKTRGQQVTLRCSSQSGHNTVSWYQQALGQGPQFIFQYYREEENGRGNFPPRFSGLQFPNYSSELNVNALELDDSALYLCASSGRLTTYGYTFGSGTRLTVV.

This clone was counted a few times. This rearrangement joins TRBV30 to TRBJ1-6; weak D call: TRBD1 (5 bases). The V gene's germline CDR1 is GTSNPN and CDR2 SVGIG (reference sequence). Trimming pared 4 bases from V and 13 bases from J, leaving 17 bases between. This CDR3 region has 13 residues. The CDR3 coding sequence is TGTGCCTGGAATGGGCAGGGCGAGTCTCCCCTCCACTTT. Translation gives CAWNGQGESPLHF.

This clone has just a few counts. The junction and the germline gene differ at one end; a read error may be behind it. J is TRBJ2-7 and V is TRBV7-9; TRBD2 matches 12 bases. Germline CDR1 reads SEHNR; CDR2 reads FQNEAQ (reference sequence). There are 15 residues in the CDR3. This CDR3 reads CASSLAGGPPHEQYF. The CDR3 nucleotides read TGTGCCAGCAGCCTAGCGGGAGGGCCTCCCCACGAGCAGTACTTC.

This clone was seen a few times. V gene TRBV2 combines with J gene TRBJ2-3; 9 nucleotides match TRBD2. The CDR3 covers 16 residues. Germline trimming cut 4 bases from V and 0 bases from J; bases unmatched to any gene: 5. The germline V gene has CDR1 SNHLY and CDR2 FYNNEI. CDR3 protein: CASSGGLAPSTDTQYF. The CDR3, as DNA: TGTGCCAGCAGTGGTGGACTAGCGCCTAGCACAGATACGCAGTATTTT.

This clone was found a few times. This sequence joins TRBV28 and TRBJ1-5, with D uncertain. V was clipped by 8 bases and J by 7 bases, with 12 bases between them. The CDR3 has 12 amino acids. From germline, CDR1 is MDHEN and CDR2 SYDVKM. This CDR3 reads CASDMVRQPQHF. The CDR3 DNA is TGTGCCAGCGACATGGTAAGGCAGCCCCAGCATTTT.

This clone was observed a handful of times. V gene TRBV19 combines with J gene TRBJ2-4; D uncertain. Trimming stripped 10 bases from V and 0 bases from J, with 10 bases between. The V gene's germline CDR1 is LNHDA and CDR2 SQIVND (reference sequence). CDR3 length: 13 residues. CDR3 coding DNA: TGTGCCACCTCTACCATAGCCAAAAACATTCAGTACTTC. Its translation: CATSTIAKNIQYF. The full variable domain, rest sourced from reference TRBV19 and TRBJ2-4, is DGGITQSPKYLFRKEGQNVTLSCEQNLNHDAMYWYRQDPGQGLRLIYYSQIVNDFQKGDIAEGYSVSREKKESFPLTVTSAQKNPTAFYLCATSTIAKNIQYFGAGTRLSVL.

This clone appeared a few times. J is TRBJ2-3 and V is TRBV4-3; 8 positions match TRBD2. Losses at the gene ends were 1 base for V and 3 bases for J; bases not matched to a gene: 12. Germline CDR1 LGHNA, CDR2 YSLEER. The CDR3 is made up of 18 amino acids. CDR3 protein: CASSQVSVRGGSTDTQYF. DNA of the CDR3: TGCGCCAGCAGCCAAGTTAGCGTACGGGGGGGATCGACAGATACGCAGTATTTT.

This clone showed up just a few times. The chain carries TRBV2 and TRBJ2-5; 10 bases are a match to TRBD1. CDR1 is SNHLY and CDR2 is FYNNEI in the germline V gene. The V segment lost 2 bases and the J segment 5 bases; nucleotides outside the gene matches: 5. The CDR3 has 15 amino acids. The CDR3 protein is CASSETTGGGETQYF. CDR3 in DNA: TGTGCCAGCAGTGAAACGACAGGGGGCGGGGAGACCCAGTACTTC.

The chain combines TRBV5-6 with TRBJ2-1; 9 bases match TRBD2. The CDR3 is made up of 19 amino acids. CDR1 is SGHDT and CDR2 is YYEEEE in the germline V gene. V was clipped by 2 bases and J by 7 bases; unmatched bases: 19. CDR3 bases: TGTGCCAGCAGCTTCTGGAAGGTACAGGCGGGAGGGCCGGGGAATGAGCAGTTCTTC. This gives the protein CASSFWKVQAGGPGNEQFF.

This clone was seen a few times. V usage is TRBV11-2 and J usage is TRBJ2-5; TRBD2 agrees at 15 bases. The CDR3 has 15 amino acids. J lost 9 bases, V lost 5 bases, and 7 bases had no gene match. Germline lookup yields CDR1 SGHAT and CDR2 FQNNGV. CDR3 DNA: TGTGCCAGCAGCCGGGGGACTAGCGGGGGGTGGGCCCAGTACTTC. Amino acids: CASSRGTSGGWAQYF.

The chain is built from TRBV14 and TRBJ2-7, with 7 bases fitting TRBD1. Trimming took 1 base from V and 0 from J; bases not matched to a gene: 9. This CDR3 has 17 residues. CDR1 SGHDN and CDR2 FVKESK come from the germline V gene. CDR3 DNA: TGTGCCAGCAGCCAAGTCAGGGCAGGGGGTTACTCCTACGAGCAGTACTTC. Its protein product is CASSQVRAGGYSYEQYF.

V and J are TRBV4-2 and TRBJ2-4; tentatively, D is TRBD1 (5 bases). The CDR3 sequence is 16 residues long. Germline assignment: CDR1 LGHNA and CDR2 YNFKEQ. Trimming stripped 2 bases from V and 3 bases from J, with 14 bases between. The CDR3, as DNA: TGTGCCAGCAGCCAATCCCCCGGACACTTCAAAAACATTCAGTACTTC. The encoded protein is CASSQSPGHFKNIQYF.

The gene calls are TRBV11-3 and TRBJ2-2; D may be TRBD2 (6 bases). Trimming cost V 3 bases and J 3 bases, with 8 bases left between them. Germline loops: CDR1 SGHNT, CDR2 YENEEA. This CDR3 has 14 residues. The chain's CDR3 is CASSFGGDTGELFF. In DNA, the CDR3 is TGTGCCAGCAGCTTCGGGGGTGACACCGGGGAGCTGTTTTTT. The whole variable domain, remainder taken from reference TRBV11-3 and TRBJ2-2, is EAGVVQSPRYKIIEKKQPVAFWCNPISGHNTLYWYLQNLGQGPELLIRYENEEAVDDSQLPKDRFSAERLKGVDSTLKIQPAELGDSAVYLCASSFGGDTGELFFGEGSRLTVL.

This clone was counted ten times or more. This chain uses TRBV30 with TRBJ2-4, with D unclear. CDR3 length equals 13 residues. V was pared by 3 bases and J by 8 bases, with 14 bases between. Germline loops: CDR1 GTSNPN, CDR2 SVGIG (reference sequence). The CDR3 DNA reads as TGTGCCTGGAGCCTAAACTCGGCGGACATTCAGTACTTC. This sequence encodes CAWSLNSADIQYF.